The present T cell receptor (beta chain) was sequenced within a study of OX40 agonist ivuxolimab in advanced cancers. For the study at large: The study treated patients with ivuxolimab, an agonistic anti-OX40 (CD134) antibody. Every 2 weeks, patients received ivuxolimab intravenously, dosed at 0.01 to 10 mg/kg.

Repertoires were generated with immunoSEQ multiplex PCR, while TCRdb's copy carries only in-frame clones and drops some. The sample has more than 75,000 clones, 84% seen once; the top ten hold around 5.8%. CDR3 length: 16 residues. The germline V and J ends were trimmed by 3 bases and 3 bases, with 18 bases remaining between them. The V gene's germline CDR1 is MNHEY and CDR2 SMNVEV (reference sequence). Study-wide results and caveats: Expanded clones were, on average, more numerous in CD8+ T cells than in CD4+. Clonal expansion in partial responders at 0.1-3.0 mg/kg ranked among the lowest.

In the case of this clone: Its antigen is unknown.

This TCR was sampled from an adult with an advanced solid tumor such as melanoma, head and neck, liver or kidney cancer. The chain recombines TRBV27 with TRBJ2-7; the D call may be TRBD1 or TRBD2 (5 bases each). The sequencing used CD4+ or CD8+ T cells sorted from blood, collected in a trial of the OX40 agonist ivuxolimab. The CDR3 spells CASSFNRDGFIYEQYF. The CDR3 region has the DNA TGTGCCAGCAGTTTTAATCGGGACGGTTTTATCTACGAGCAGTACTTC.